Shown below are 26 T cell receptor beta chains from a single sample sequenced in a study of Graves' ophthalmopathy and Graves' hyperthyroidism. CDR3 regions of TCR beta were amplified from RNA transcripts. First-round RT-PCR employed HTBI primers, with a second-round multiplex PCR after it. MiXCR, run by TCRdb on the multiplex PCR reads, gives a single entry per CDR3 protein. This table has about 340,000 distinct CDR3 sequences, roughly a sixth appearing once. Sample: peripheral blood. The source is an adult man with Graves' ophthalmopathy.

This clonotype came up many times. The V call is TRBV12-3 or TRBV12-4, the J call TRBJ1-5, with a tentative D call TRBD1 (5 bases). Trimming removed 4 bases at V and 4 bases at J, with 17 bases between. The CDR3 has 16 amino acids. CDR3 nucleotides: TGTGCCAGCAGTTCCCCCCTTGCGGGACGGAATCAGCCCCAGCATTTT. Protein sequence: CASSSPLAGRNQPQHF.

This clonotype was recorded many times. J is TRBJ2-5 and V is TRBV24-1; D perhaps matches TRBD2 (7 bases). There are 16 residues in the CDR3. V was cut by 5 bases and J by 2 bases, with 17 bases left in between. Germline loops: CDR1 KGHDR, CDR2 SFDVKD. CDR3 amino acids: CATSGRTGRGQETQYF. As DNA, the CDR3 is TGTGCCACCAGTGGGCGAACAGGGAGGGGACAAGAGACCCAGTACTTC.

This clonotype showed up many times. This chain connects TRBV7-9 to TRBJ2-7; 8 bases match TRBD2. The CDR3 consists of 16 residues. Germline V lookup: CDR1 SEHNR, CDR2 FQNEAQ (reference sequence). The J segment lost 0 bases and the V segment lost 2 bases, leaving 6 bases of the junction unmatched. The CDR3 nucleotides are TGTGCCAGCAGCTTACTTGAGCGGGGGAGCTCCTACGAGCAGTACTTC. Residues: CASSLLERGSSYEQYF.

As for this clonotype: A much bigger clone sits one base away, suggesting this may be a read error. V usage is TRBV30 and J usage is TRBJ2-2, with D possibly TRBD1 on 5 matching bases. There are 13 residues in the CDR3. The germline gives CDR1 GTSNPN, CDR2 SVGIG (reference sequence). Trimming left V 5 bases short and J 4 bases short, with 11 bases between. The CDR3 nucleotides read TGTGCCTGGCGACAGACGATCACCGGGGAGCTGTTTTTT. Protein: CAWRQTITGELFF.

This clonotype was counted many times. The J gene is TRBJ2-7, the V gene TRBV15; tentative D call: TRBD1 (6 bases). The germline CDR1 and CDR2 sequences are LNHNV and YYDKDF (reference sequence). V lost 0 bases to trimming and J lost 2 bases, with 8 bases between them. CDR3 length: 14 residues. CDR3 residues: CATSRETGTYEQYF. CDR3 DNA sequence: TGTGCCACCAGCAGAGAGACAGGAACCTACGAGCAGTACTTC.

The chain carries TRBV12-3 or TRBV12-4 and TRBJ2-7; 7 bases are a match to TRBD1. The CDR3 covers 14 residues. J was trimmed by 4 bases and V by 4 bases; bases with no gene match: 7. CDR3: CASSSSGTEYEQYF. The CDR3 DNA sequence: TGTGCCAGCAGTTCATCCGGGACAGAATACGAGCAGTACTTC.

The chain uses TRBV2 and TRBJ2-5; D gene ambiguous. The germline CDR1 and CDR2 sequences are SNHLY and FYNNEI. The CDR3 has 13 amino acids. V was shortened by 5 bases and J by 5 bases, with 12 bases between the two germline ends. CDR3 DNA sequence: TGTGCCAGCAGTTTGAGGCGCAGGGAGACCCAGTACTTC. Translated, it gives CASSLRRRETQYF.

This clonotype was recorded a few times. The chain joins TRBV7-8 to TRBJ1-1; 7 positions match TRBD1. The CDR3 is 14 amino acids. Germline values: CDR1 SGHVS, CDR2 FQNEAQ. Losses at the gene ends were 4 bases for V and 7 bases for J; bases not matched to a gene: 9. CDR3 nucleotide sequence: TGTGCCAGCAGCTCCGGGACAGACGGCAGTGAAGCTTTCTTT. Its translation: CASSSGTDGSEAFF.

The sample holds many counts of this clonotype. The chain is built from TRBV6-1 and TRBJ2-7; unclear D gene. The CDR3 covers 13 residues. V gave up 3 bases and J gave up 6 bases, with 12 bases separating them. From germline, CDR1 is MNHNS and CDR2 SASEGT. Here the CDR3 reads CASSDVSLGEQYF. Here the CDR3 DNA reads TGTGCCAGCAGTGACGTCTCACTGGGCGAGCAGTACTTC.

This clonotype has at least ten counts. The V call is TRBV3-1, the J call TRBJ1-2; maybe TRBD1 (5 bases). This CDR3 is 12 amino acids long. Germline-derived CDR1 and CDR2 are LGHDT and YNNKEL (reference sequence). V shed 6 bases and J shed 8 bases, with 13 bases lying between them. The CDR3: CASSFTRDGYTF. As DNA, the CDR3 is TGTGCCAGCAGTTTTACCAGGGACGGCTACACCTTC.

This clonotype came up many times. This sequence joins TRBV5-6 and TRBJ2-5; possible D gene TRBD1, 5 bases. The germline CDR1 and CDR2 sequences are SGHDT and YYEEEE. Trimming pared 4 bases from V and 5 bases from J, leaving 15 bases between. The CDR3 extends over 14 amino acids. The CDR3 loop reads CASSPGHLMETQYF. The CDR3 DNA follows: TGTGCCAGCAGCCCTGGACACCTGATGGAGACCCAGTACTTC.

This clonotype was seen at least ten times. This rearrangement joins TRBV20-1 to TRBJ2-7; 8 nucleotides match TRBD2. CDR1 is DFQATT and CDR2 is SNEGSKA in the germline V gene (reference sequence). The CDR3 loop spans 14 amino acids. The V segment lost 6 bases and the J segment 5 bases; nucleotides outside the gene matches: 12. CDR3 amino acids: CSAISGKESDEQYF. The DNA of the CDR3 is TGCAGTGCGATTAGCGGGAAAGAGTCCGACGAGCAGTACTTC.

This clonotype was detected ten times or more. The junction departs from germline at one end; a sequencing error may be responsible. The chain recombines TRBV5-1 with TRBJ1-1; D is ambiguous. Germline assignment: CDR1 SGHRS and CDR2 YFSETQ. This CDR3 is built from 14 residues. CDR3 sequence reads: CASSLVAGNTEAFF. In nucleotides, the CDR3 is TGTGCCAGCAGCTTAGTTGCGGGAAACACTGAAGCTTTCTTT.

Turning to this clonotype: A much larger clone differs by one base, so this may be a read error. This chain connects TRBV15 to TRBJ1-2; D is perhaps TRBD1 (5 bases). This CDR3 contains 15 residues. CDR1 is LNHNV, CDR2 YYDKDF, per germline (reference sequence). The CDR3 DNA is TGTGTCACCAGCAGAGCCTCCGGGGGTCTCTATGGCTACACCTTC. As protein: CVTSRASGGLYGYTF.

This clonotype was recorded at least ten times. V usage is TRBV18 and J usage is TRBJ2-6; 8 bases are a match to TRBD1. The CDR3 is made up of 19 amino acids. The germline V gene has CDR1 KGHSH and CDR2 LQKENI. V was clipped by 0 bases and J by 0 bases; unmatched bases: 7. CDR3 DNA: TGTGCCAGCTCACCACCGGGGGGACAGGCCTACTCTGGGGCCAACGTCCTGACTTTC. This gives the protein CASSPPGGQAYSGANVLTF.

This clonotype has a count of ten or more. This chain connects TRBV3-1 to TRBJ1-1; no clear D. CDR3 length: 15 residues. CDR1 and CDR2 from the germline V gene are LGHDT and YNNKEL (reference sequence). V was pared by 3 bases and J by 0 bases, with 11 bases between. Here the CDR3 reads CASSQAGPMNTEAFF. The DNA for the CDR3 is TGTGCCAGCAGCCAGGCAGGCCCCATGAACACTGAAGCTTTCTTT.

The chain recombines TRBV6-1 with TRBJ2-7; D is possibly TRBD2 (5 bases). V shed 10 bases and J shed 4 bases, with 17 bases lying between them. The CDR3 has 13 residues. Per germline, CDR1 MNHNS and CDR2 SASEGT. The CDR3 DNA reads TGTGCCACCAGCAGTGGAGGCGGGTACGAGCAGTACTTC. Translation: CATSSGGGYEQYF.

V gene TRBV30 combines with J gene TRBJ1-3; no firm D call. The length of the CDR3 is 16 residues. V was clipped by 2 bases and J by 0 bases, with 14 bases between them. Germline CDR1 GTSNPN, CDR2 SVGIG (reference sequence). DNA of the CDR3: TGTGCCTGGAGTCCCCCCGGTCCCAGCTCTGGAAACACCATATATTTT. It encodes CAWSPPGPSSGNTIYF.

This clonotype was picked up many times. This chain uses TRBV28 with TRBJ2-7; D may be TRBD2 (5 bases). V shed 8 bases and J shed 0 bases, with 11 bases lying between them. Germline lookup yields CDR1 MDHEN and CDR2 SYDVKM. This CDR3 has 13 residues. Written as DNA, the CDR3 is TGTGCCAGCGCCCTCGGGGACTCCTACGAGCAGTACTTC. It codes for CASALGDSYEQYF.

This clonotype has only a few counts. J is TRBJ2-2 and V is TRBV4-3, with 13 bases identical to TRBD2. Germline V gene data show CDR1 as LGHNA and CDR2 as YSLEER. V gave up 4 bases and J gave up 4 bases; unmatched junction bases: 6. The CDR3 is made up of 17 amino acids. The DNA of the CDR3 is TGCGCCAGCAGCCCCCGACTAGCGGGGGGTAGCACCGGGGAGCTGTTTTTT. Its protein product is CASSPRLAGGSTGELFF.

This clonotype was counted ten times or more. This sequence joins TRBV7-8 and TRBJ2-5; 7 bases map to TRBD2. CDR1 and CDR2 (germline): SGHVS, FQNEAQ. The CDR3 runs 16 residues. The V and J ends lost 5 bases and 1 base, in that order; junction bases with no gene match: 10. The CDR3 region is CASSPERGFPQETQYF. CDR3 DNA: TGTGCCAGCAGCCCCGAGCGGGGATTCCCCCAAGAGACCCAGTACTTC.

The chain links TRBV7-2 to TRBJ2-5, with D maybe TRBD2 (6 bases). From germline, CDR1 is SGHTA and CDR2 FQGNSA. V was clipped by 3 bases and J by 0 bases, with 14 bases between them. The CDR3 is made up of 16 amino acids. CDR3 sequence: CASSFSSAPYQETQYF. DNA for the CDR3: TGTGCCAGCAGCTTTTCTAGCGCACCGTACCAAGAGACCCAGTACTTC. Filled out from reference TRBV7-2 and TRBJ2-5, the complete variable domain reads GAGVSQSPSNKVTEKGKDVELRCDPISGHTALYWYRQSLGQGLEFLIYFQGNSAPDKSGLPSDRFSAERTGGSVSTLTIQRTQQEDSAVYLCASSFSSAPYQETQYFGPGTRLLVL.

This clonotype was counted once. The chain carries TRBV7-3 and TRBJ2-7, with TRBD2 matching 8 bases. The CDR3 sequence is 15 residues long. The germline V gene has CDR1 SGHTA and CDR2 FQGTGA. Trimming took 1 base from V and 0 from J; bases not matched to a gene: 2. The CDR3 nucleotides are TGTGCCAGCAGCTTAAGCGGGGGGCGCTCCTACGAGCAGTACTTC. Translating gives CASSLSGGRSYEQYF.

This clonotype has a count of ten or more. This chain links TRBV19 with TRBJ1-2; 7 bases align to TRBD1. Per germline, CDR1 LNHDA and CDR2 SQIVND (reference sequence). This CDR3 is 14 amino acids long. Losses at the gene ends were 5 bases for V and 4 bases for J; bases not matched to a gene: 7. The CDR3 loop reads CASSHRGLSYGYTF. The CDR3 nucleotides read TGTGCCAGTAGTCACAGGGGCCTTAGCTATGGCTACACCTTC.

The chain is built from TRBV28 and TRBJ1-2; a possible D gene is TRBD1 (6 bases). V lost 10 bases, J lost 1 base, and 28 bases lay in between. The CDR3 is made up of 18 amino acids. Germline CDR1 reads MDHEN; CDR2 reads SYDVKM. DNA of the CDR3: TGTGCCACCACCGGAGACGAAACGACCAGGGGCCATAACTATGGCTACACCTTC. Residues: CATTGDETTRGHNYGYTF.

V and J are TRBV6-5 and TRBJ1-1; TRBD1 agrees at 11 bases. V lost 1 base and J lost 4; bases outside the gene matches: 5. CDR1 MNHEY and CDR2 SVGAGI come from the germline V gene. The CDR3 consists of 16 residues. The CDR3 coding sequence is TGTGCCAGCAGTTACTTACCCGGGACAGGGGGCACTGAAGCTTTCTTT. As protein: CASSYLPGTGGTEAFF.